Listed below are T cell receptor beta chains from one sample, sequenced in a study of T cell repertoires in cytomegalovirus infection. TCRdb reprocessed the reads via MiXCR and lists one record per CDR3 protein. The table has more than 650,000 distinct CDR3 sequences, approximately 34% seen once. Sequencing was carried out using PBMCs. These receptors all stem from a human donor in good health (CMV status not recorded). Some clones in this sample may be carry-over from other donors' samples. Each CDR3 is given with its conserved first and last residue. A D gene is named only where the DNA matches it firmly. Size is omitted from some rows. Given values are once, few, many or a class for expanded clones.

NA,TRBV7-9,NA,TRBJ2-7,TGTGCCAGCAGCCTCGGGACATACAGCGAGCAGTACTTC,CASSLGTYSEQYF
NA,TRBV7-2,NA,TRBJ2-1,TGTGCCAGCAGCGTGGACCGAGCCTACAATGAGCAGTTCTTC,CASSVDRAYNEQFF
TRBD1,TRBV10-3,NA,TRBJ1-4,TGTGCCATCAGTGAGGGACAGGCAAATGAAAAACTGTTTTTT,CAISEGQANEKLFF
NA,TRBV4-1,NA,TRBJ1-1,TGCGCCAGCAGCCAGGGACACGCCGGCGCTGAAGCTTTCTTT,CASSQGHAGAEAFF
TRBD2,TRBV28,NA,TRBJ2-5,TGTTCAACGCAGACTAGCGGCCAAGAGACCCAGTACTTC,CSTQTSGQETQYF
TRBD2,TRBV7-7,NA,TRBJ2-5,TGTGCTAGCAGCCCAGCGTTTGGAGCGGGGCCCCACGAGACCCAGTACTTC,CASSPAFGAGPHETQYF
TRBD1,TRBV27,NA,TRBJ2-7,TGTGCCAGCAGCAGGGACAGGGGTTCGAGCGAGCAGTACTTC,CASSRDRGSSEQYF
TRBD1,TRBV19,few,TRBJ1-1,TGTGCCAGTAGTATGGCATGGGACAGCGAAGCTTTCTTT,CASSMAWDSEAFF
NA,TRBV7-9,few,TRBJ2-3,TGTGCCAGCAGCTCTAAGGGGGATAGCACAGATACGCAGTATTTT,CASSSKGDSTDTQYF
TRBD1,TRBV5-6,NA,TRBJ2-7,TGTGCCAGCAGCTCGGGACAGGGGGACGAGCAGTACTTC,CASSSGQGDEQYF
NA,TRBV6-5,many,TRBJ1-4,TGTGCCAGCAGTAGAACAGGGTTTAGCGAAAAACTGTTTTTT,CASSRTGFSEKLFF
TRBD2,TRBV30,few,TRBJ2-6,TGTGCCCTAATTCCCCTAGCGGGGGGGGCGGGGGCCAACGTCCTGACTTTC,CALIPLAGGAGANVLTF
NA,TRBV27,NA,TRBJ2-1,TGTGCCAGCAGTTTAGTACGCCTAGACTATGAGCAGTTCTTC,CASSLVRLDYEQFF
TRBD2,TRBV28,NA,TRBJ2-5,TGTGCCAGCAGCCGGAAACTAGCGGGGCCGGGAGAGACCCAGTACTTC,CASSRKLAGPGETQYF
TRBD2,TRBV10-3,few,TRBJ2-7,TGTGCCATCAAATTGGCTAGCGGCTACGAGCAGTACTTC,CAIKLASGYEQYF
NA,TRBV19,few,TRBJ1-2,TGTGCCAGTGGGGACGGTTATGGCTACACCTTC,CASGDGYGYTF
NA,TRBV19,few,TRBJ1-1,TGTGCCAGTAGCGAGCAGGGTTCGGGGGGAACTGAAGCTTTCTTT,CASSEQGSGGTEAFF
NA,TRBV27,NA,TRBJ2-7,TGTGCCAGCGTCGACAAAGTGTCCTACGAGCAGTACTTC,CASVDKVSYEQYF
NA,TRBV20-1,NA,TRBJ2-7,TGCAGTGCTCCACCCCTCTCTGTCTACGAGCAGTACTTC,CSAPPLSVYEQYF
NA,TRBV7-3,NA,TRBJ2-7,TGTGCAAGAAGCTTAACCCCGGGCTACGAGCCGTACTTC,CARSLTPGYEPYF
NA,TRBV6-5,NA,TRBJ2-7,TGTGCCAGCAGTTACTTGAGCGAGCAGTACTTC,CASSYLSEQYF
TRBD1,TRBV7-9,NA,TRBJ1-4,TGTGCCAGCAGCTCGGGACAGGGGGCCTTCACTAATGAAAAACTGTTTTTT,CASSSGQGAFTNEKLFF
TRBD2,TRBV10-3,few,TRBJ2-1,TGTGCCATCGGCTCTGTAGCGGGAGGCCCCAATGAGCAGTTCTTC,CAIGSVAGGPNEQFF
NA,TRBV7-2,few,TRBJ1-1,TGTGCCAGCAGCCCCCCGCCCGGGCAGAACACTGAAGCTTTCTTT,CASSPPPGQNTEAFF
NA,TRBV20-1,NA,TRBJ1-1,TGCAGTGCTAGAGACGACAGGACAGCACTTGAAGCTTTCTTT,CSARDDRTALEAFF
NA,TRBV27,NA,TRBJ1-1,TGTGCCCGCAGTTTTATGGGGGAGGAAGCTTTCTTT,CARSFMGEEAFF
NA,TRBV6-2/TRBV6-3,NA,TRBJ2-6,TGTGCCAGTATCAAAAAGGCTGGGGCCAACGTCCTGACTTTC,CASIKKAGANVLTF
NA,TRBV6-6,few,TRBJ2-2,TGTGCCAGCAGTTACCTACCTTCCGGGGAGCTGTTTTTT,CASSYLPSGELFF
NA,TRBV23-1,NA,TRBJ1-5,TGCGCCAGCAGTCAACCGGGGGTGTCGGGGGAGGGCAATCAGCCCCAGCATTTT,CASSQPGVSGEGNQPQHF
NA,TRBV7-9,NA,TRBJ2-5,TGTGCCAGCAGCTTTGCGGGACAAGCGGAGACCCAGTACTTC,CASSFAGQAETQYF